What follows are 21 T cell receptor beta chains derived from one specimen sequenced in a study of blood T cell repertoires in COVID-19. The protocol was immunoSEQ multiplex PCR, while the TCRdb copy is restricted to in-frame clones and leaves out a portion. The sample shows about 210,000 clones, about 90% of them seen only once. Material for sequencing was peripheral blood. These receptors originate from a woman aged 70 to 79 with acute or convalescent COVID-19.

This clone was seen just once. This rearrangement joins TRBV7-2 to TRBJ1-1, with a possible D match to TRBD1 (6 bases). The CDR3 consists of 13 residues. V dropped 3 bases and J dropped 4 bases, with 9 bases sitting between them. Germline lookup yields CDR1 SGHTA and CDR2 FQGNSA. The CDR3 is CASSFVGGTEAFF. The CDR3 DNA reads as TGTGCCAGCAGCTTCGTAGGGGGCACTGAAGCTTTCTTT.

The V call is TRBV4-3, the J call TRBJ1-1; weak D call: TRBD1 (5 bases). Germline V gene sequence: CDR1 LGHNA, CDR2 YSLEER. V was cut by 2 bases and J by 5 bases, with 9 bases left in between. The CDR3 is made up of 13 amino acids. CDR3 protein: CASSQIRGTEAFF. The CDR3 DNA reads as TGCGCCAGCAGCCAAATCCGGGGGACTGAAGCTTTCTTT.

This clone was detected only once. The CDR3 loop is CASSGLAGVSGELFF. DNA for the CDR3: TGTGCCAGTAGTGGACTAGCGGGGGTTAGCGGGGAGCTGTTTTTT. This chain connects TRBV19 to TRBJ2-2; 13 bases map to TRBD2. This CDR3 contains 15 residues. In germline, CDR1 is LNHDA, CDR2 SQIVND (reference sequence). With 5 bases clipped from V and 7 bases from J, the junction kept 4 bases outside the gene matches.

The chain links TRBV19 to TRBJ1-5; D remains unclear. The CDR3 is made up of 16 amino acids. Per germline, CDR1 LNHDA and CDR2 SQIVND (reference sequence). Trimming pared 3 bases from V and 1 base from J, leaving 13 bases between. The CDR3 sequence: CASSIRGAQSNQPQHF. DNA for the CDR3: TGTGCCAGTAGTATCCGGGGAGCCCAGAGCAATCAGCCCCAGCATTTT.

This rearrangement joins TRBV28 to TRBJ2-7; the match to TRBD1 covers 7 bases. Trimming took 5 bases from V and 5 from J; bases not matched to a gene: 6. Germline loops: CDR1 MDHEN, CDR2 SYDVKM. The CDR3 runs to 13 residues. The chain's CDR3 is CASSNRGRNEQYF. Written as DNA, the CDR3 is TGTGCCAGCAGTAACAGGGGTCGAAACGAGCAGTACTTC.

The chain carries TRBV15 and TRBJ1-2, with D tentatively TRBD1 (5 bases). The CDR3 runs 16 residues. V lost 5 bases to trimming and J lost 2 bases, with 18 bases between them. Germline V gene lookup returns CDR1 LNHNV and CDR2 YYDKDF (reference sequence). CDR3 coding DNA: TGTGCCACCAGCCCAAGAAGTGCGGGGCGAAACTATGGCTACACCTTC. It specifies CATSPRSAGRNYGYTF. Filled out from reference TRBV15 and TRBJ1-2, the complete variable domain reads DAMVIQNPRYQVTQFGKPVTLSCSQTLNHNVMYWYQQKSSQAPKLLFHYYDKDFNNEADTPDNFQSRRPNTSFCFLDIRSPGLGDTAMYLCATSPRSAGRNYGYTFGSGTRLTVV.

The chain has TRBV7-9 and TRBJ2-1, with 7 nucleotides matching TRBD2. CDR1 SEHNR and CDR2 FQNEAQ come from the germline V gene (reference sequence). J was trimmed by 9 bases and V by 8 bases; bases with no gene match: 7. This CDR3 comprises 12 residues. The CDR3 nucleotides read TGTGCCAGCGGGTTATCGGGGGGTGAGCAGTTCTTC. This codes for CASGLSGGEQFF.

The chain uses TRBV3-1 (or the pseudogene TRBV3-2) and TRBJ2-5, with D possibly being TRBD2 (6 bases). Per germline, CDR1 LGHDT and CDR2 YNNKEL (reference sequence). CDR3 length equals 14 residues. Trimming shortened V by 2 bases and J by 0 bases, and 7 bases separated the two germline ends. The CDR3 reads CASSQWDYQETQYF. The CDR3 coding sequence is TGTGCCAGCAGCCAATGGGACTACCAAGAGACCCAGTACTTC.

V usage is TRBV4-1 and J usage is TRBJ1-4; possibly TRBD1 for D (5 bases). CDR3 size: 15 residues. CDR1 is MGHRA and CDR2 is YSYEKL in the germline V gene. The V and J ends lost 0 bases and 10 bases respectively, with 15 bases between them. The CDR3 region is CASSQDGGREGKLFF. As DNA, the CDR3 is TGCGCCAGCAGCCAAGATGGTGGCAGGGAAGGAAAACTGTTTTTT.

V usage is TRBV29-1 and J usage is TRBJ2-3; weak D call: TRBD2 (5 bases). V was cut by 6 bases and J by 0 bases, with 19 bases left in between. The germline V gene has CDR1 SQVTM and CDR2 ANQGSEA. There are 16 residues in the CDR3. The CDR3 sequence is CSVPPPREGSTDTQYF. DNA of the CDR3: TGCAGCGTACCTCCCCCACGGGAAGGGAGCACAGATACGCAGTATTTT.

This chain connects TRBV7-2 to TRBJ1-5, with 7 bases identical to TRBD1. There are 15 residues in the CDR3. Unmatched junction bases numbered 6, after V lost 0 bases and J lost 7 bases. Germline loops: CDR1 SGHTA, CDR2 FQGNSA. The CDR3 region is CASSLATGAGQPQHF. The CDR3 DNA sequence: TGTGCCAGCAGCTTAGCCACAGGGGCGGGGCAGCCCCAGCATTTT.

The J gene is TRBJ1-4, the V gene TRBV29-1; 9 bases fit TRBD1. In germline, CDR1 is SQVTM, CDR2 ANQGSEA. V was pared by 6 bases and J by 7 bases, with 3 bases of the junction left unmatched. The CDR3 has 12 amino acids. The CDR3 region has the DNA TGCAGCGTACGGACAGGGGTTGAAAAACTGTTTTTT. This encodes CSVRTGVEKLFF.

J is TRBJ2-7 and V is TRBV6-1; 10 bases are shared with TRBD2. CDR3 size: 17 residues. Germline trimming cut 4 bases from V and 0 bases from J; bases unmatched to any gene: 9. Looked up from germline, CDR1 is MNHNS and CDR2 is SASEGT. CDR3 sequence reads: CASSAPSLAGNSYEQYF. CDR3 DNA sequence: TGTGCCAGCAGTGCCCCGTCACTAGCGGGGAACTCCTACGAGCAGTACTTC.

The chain has TRBV27 and TRBJ2-7; TRBD1 might be the D (6 bases). With 8 bases removed from V and 3 bases from J, the gap between germline ends came to 8 bases. Germline lookup yields CDR1 MNHEY and CDR2 SMNVEV (reference sequence). CDR3 length equals 11 residues. Written as DNA, the CDR3 is TGTGCCAGCGGACAGTTCTACGAGCAGTACTTC. Translating gives CASGQFYEQYF.

This chain uses TRBV7-9 with TRBJ2-2; 9 bases map to TRBD1. The CDR3 spans 18 residues. The germline V gene has CDR1 SEHNR and CDR2 FQNEAQ (reference sequence). V gave up 2 bases and J gave up 6 bases; unmatched junction bases: 13. CDR3 coding DNA: TGTGCCAGCAGCTTAACATGGGACAGGGATAAGGCTCCCGGGGAGCTGTTTTTT. This translates into CASSLTWDRDKAPGELFF.

The V call is TRBV24-1, the J call TRBJ2-1, with 12 bases matching TRBD2. Germline CDR1 KGHDR, CDR2 SFDVKD. V was pared by 7 bases and J by 5 bases, with 11 bases of the junction left unmatched. The length of the CDR3 is 17 residues. CDR3 region: CATSRTSGIGTHNEQFF. As DNA, the CDR3 is TGTGCCACCAGCAGGACTAGCGGGATAGGGACTCACAATGAGCAGTTCTTC.

This chain uses TRBV5-1 with TRBJ1-5; tentative D call: TRBD1 (6 bases). Per germline, CDR1 SGHRS and CDR2 YFSETQ. The CDR3 has 15 residues. V was shortened by 0 bases and J by 4 bases, with 11 bases between the two germline ends. CDR3 protein: CASSLAGHPNQPQHF. CDR3 sequence (DNA): TGCGCCAGCAGCTTGGCGGGACACCCGAATCAGCCCCAGCATTTT.

This sequence joins TRBV2 and TRBJ2-3, with a tentative D call TRBD1 (5 bases). V was cut by 1 base and J by 5 bases, with 10 bases left in between. This CDR3 has 14 amino acids. The germline V gene has CDR1 SNHLY and CDR2 FYNNEI. CDR3 protein: CASSEGGAGDTQYF. In DNA form, the CDR3 reads TGTGCCAGCAGTGAAGGTGGGGCAGGAGATACGCAGTATTTT.

This chain uses TRBV29-1 with TRBJ2-6; 14 bases are a match to TRBD2. CDR3 length equals 17 residues. The ends lost 6 bases at V and 1 base at J; junction bases unmatched: 5. From germline, CDR1 is SQVTM and CDR2 ANQGSEA. The CDR3 DNA is TGCAGCGTCGTGGGACTAGCGGGAGTTTCTGGGGCCAACGTCCTGACTTTC. Protein sequence: CSVVGLAGVSGANVLTF.

For the CDR3, the DNA is TGTGCCAGCAGCCCTTCGGAGTGGGGCAACAATGAGCAGTTCTTC. Translation gives CASSPSEWGNNEQFF. The chain is built from TRBV13 and TRBJ2-1; D is possibly TRBD1 (5 bases). The V gene lost 5 bases and the J gene lost 5 bases, with 16 bases spanning the gap. The CDR3 runs 15 residues. Germline lookup yields CDR1 PRHDT and CDR2 FYEKMQ (reference sequence).

The chain joins TRBV5-4 to TRBJ1-2; unclear D gene. Between the trimmed V and J ends, which lost 2 bases and 8 bases, there was a span of 7 bases. The CDR3 runs 11 residues. Germline V CDR1 and CDR2: SGHNT, YYREEE (reference sequence). Written as DNA, the CDR3 is TGTGCCAGCAGCTTCGCGGGGGGCTACACCTTC. Translation: CASSFAGGYTF.